Each of the 2 T cell receptor beta chains below was sequenced from the same sample in a study of regulatory and conventional T cells in RAG deficiency. Data came from immunoSEQ multiplex PCR; TCRdb stores just in-frame clones and leaves some out. The sample records fewer than 40,000 clones, 75% to 80% being singletons. The sorted conventional CD4+ T cells were CD25-low and CD127-high, with genomic DNA sequenced. This same sample was also part of a study on regulatory T cells. That study reports: Amplification used 52 TRBV primers and 13 TRBJ primers.

The specimen sequenced was CD4+ effector T cells sorted from blood. These receptors all stem from a human donor in good health.

The chain links TRBV5-5 to TRBJ1-2; TRBD1 might be the D (5 bases). CDR1 and CDR2 from the germline V gene are SGHKS and YYEKEE (reference sequence). CDR3 length: 14 amino acids. Trimming removed 0 bases from V and 7 bases from J, with 13 bases in between. The DNA of the CDR3 is TGTGCCAGCAGCTTGGGTGGGCAGGGTTCTGGCTACACCTTC. This sequence encodes CASSLGGQGSGYTF.

This chain joins TRBV19 and TRBJ1-1, with D possibly being TRBD1 (5 bases). CDR3 length equals 13 residues. CDR1 is LNHDA, CDR2 SQIVND, per germline (reference sequence). Trimming shortened V by 1 base and J by 6 bases, and 9 bases separated the two germline ends. The chain's CDR3 is CASSIAQGAEAFF. CDR3 nucleotides: TGTGCCAGTAGTATAGCTCAAGGGGCTGAAGCTTTCTTT.